The present T cell receptor (beta chain) was sequenced within a study of beta chain features in type 1 diabetes. Germline V gives CDR1 MDHEN, CDR2 SYDVKM. The V and J ends lost 6 bases and 3 bases, in that order; junction bases with no gene match: 6. This CDR3 comprises 16 residues. Expressed TCRB transcripts were sequenced after all isolated RNA was converted to cDNA. Data came from immunoSEQ multiplex PCR; TCRdb stores just in-frame clones and leaves some out. The sample consists of around 340,000 clones, 7% to 9% of them appearing once. This clone was seen many times. Specimen: central memory CD4+ T cells from blood. The TCR sequence derives from a woman aged 18 to 35 in good health. The V and J genes are TRBV28 and TRBJ2-3; 13 bases are a match to TRBD2. The CDR3 protein is CASRRTSGSWTDTQYF. The CDR3 DNA follows: TGTGCCAGCAGGCGGACTAGCGGGAGTTGGACAGATACGCAGTATTTT.